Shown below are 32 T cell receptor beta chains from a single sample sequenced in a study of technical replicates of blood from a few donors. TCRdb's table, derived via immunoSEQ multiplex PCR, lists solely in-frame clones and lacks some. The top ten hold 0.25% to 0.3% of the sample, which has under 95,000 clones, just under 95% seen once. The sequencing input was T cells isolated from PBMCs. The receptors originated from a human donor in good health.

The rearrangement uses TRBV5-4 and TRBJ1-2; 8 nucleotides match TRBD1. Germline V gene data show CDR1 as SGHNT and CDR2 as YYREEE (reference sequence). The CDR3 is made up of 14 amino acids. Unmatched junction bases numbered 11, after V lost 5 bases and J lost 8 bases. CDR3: CASRLTGALTGYTF. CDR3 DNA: TGTGCCAGCAGGTTGACAGGGGCATTGACCGGCTACACCTTC.

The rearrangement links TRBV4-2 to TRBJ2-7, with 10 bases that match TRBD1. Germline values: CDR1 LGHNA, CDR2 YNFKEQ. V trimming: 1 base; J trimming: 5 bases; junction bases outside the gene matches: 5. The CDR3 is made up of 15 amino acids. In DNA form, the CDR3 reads TGTGCCAGCAGCCAAGCCGGGACAGGGGTAAACGAGCAGTACTTC. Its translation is CASSQAGTGVNEQYF.

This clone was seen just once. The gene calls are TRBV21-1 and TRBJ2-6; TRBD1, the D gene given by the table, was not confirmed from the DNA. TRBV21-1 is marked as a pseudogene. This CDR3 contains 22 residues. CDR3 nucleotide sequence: TGTGCCAGCAGCACCAATCGCAGTGTACAGGGGGCGGCGGTATTGGGGGCCAACGTCCTGACTTTC. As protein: CASSTNRSVQGAAVLGANVLTF.

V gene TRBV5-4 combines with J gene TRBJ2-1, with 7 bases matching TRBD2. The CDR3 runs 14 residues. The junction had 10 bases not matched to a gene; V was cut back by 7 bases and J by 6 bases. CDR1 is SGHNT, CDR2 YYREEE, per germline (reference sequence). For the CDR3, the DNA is TGTGCCAGCTGTGCTGGGCGGGAGATCAATGAGCAGTTCTTC. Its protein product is CASCAGREINEQFF.

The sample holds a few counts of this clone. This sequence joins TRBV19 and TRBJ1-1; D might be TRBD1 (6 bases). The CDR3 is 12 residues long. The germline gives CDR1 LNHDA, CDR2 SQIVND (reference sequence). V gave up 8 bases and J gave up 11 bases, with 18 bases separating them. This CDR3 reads CASGDYGQTAFF. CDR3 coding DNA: TGTGCCAGTGGGGATTATGGACAGACGGCTTTCTTT.

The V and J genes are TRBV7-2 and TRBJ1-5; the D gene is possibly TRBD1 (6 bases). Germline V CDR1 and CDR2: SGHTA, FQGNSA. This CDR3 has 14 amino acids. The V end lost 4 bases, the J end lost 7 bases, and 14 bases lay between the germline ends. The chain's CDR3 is CASSSSTGGQPQHF. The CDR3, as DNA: TGTGCCAGCAGCTCGTCGACAGGAGGCCAGCCCCAGCATTTT. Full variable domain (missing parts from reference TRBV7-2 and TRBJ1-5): GAGVSQSPSNKVTEKGKDVELRCDPISGHTALYWYRQSLGQGLEFLIYFQGNSAPDKSGLPSDRFSAERTGGSVSTLTIQRTQQEDSAVYLCASSSSTGGQPQHFGDGTRLSIL.

For the CDR3, the DNA is TGTGCCAGCAGTTACTACACACTCCGGGACAGAGACACCGGGGAGCTGTTTTTT. Protein product: CASSYYTLRDRDTGELFF. This chain uses TRBV27 with TRBJ2-2; 7 bases line up with TRBD1. The CDR3 is 18 residues long. CDR1 MNHEY and CDR2 SMNVEV come from the germline V gene (reference sequence). The V and J ends lost 4 bases and 3 bases, in that order; junction bases with no gene match: 14.

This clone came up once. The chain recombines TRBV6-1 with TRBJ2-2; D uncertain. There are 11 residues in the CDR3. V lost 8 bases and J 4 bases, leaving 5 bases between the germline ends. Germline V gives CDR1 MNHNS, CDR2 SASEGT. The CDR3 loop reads CASLITGELFF. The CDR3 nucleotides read TGTGCCAGCCTAATCACCGGGGAGCTGTTTTTT.

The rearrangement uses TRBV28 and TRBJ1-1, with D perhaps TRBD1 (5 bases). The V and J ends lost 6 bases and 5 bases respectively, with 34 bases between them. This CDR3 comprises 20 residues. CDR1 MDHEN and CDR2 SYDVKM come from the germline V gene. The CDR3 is CASRSRPNTGFFSKSTEAFF. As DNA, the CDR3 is TGTGCCAGCAGGTCGAGGCCCAACACAGGATTTTTCTCCAAATCTACTGAAGCTTTCTTT.

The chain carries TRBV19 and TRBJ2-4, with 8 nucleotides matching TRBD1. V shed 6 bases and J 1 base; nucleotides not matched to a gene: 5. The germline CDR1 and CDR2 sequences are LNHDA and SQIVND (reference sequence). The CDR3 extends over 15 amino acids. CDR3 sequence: CASSDRGKAKNIQYF. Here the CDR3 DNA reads TGTGCCAGTAGCGACAGGGGTAAGGCCAAAAACATTCAGTACTTC. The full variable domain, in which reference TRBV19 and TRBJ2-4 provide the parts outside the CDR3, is DGGITQSPKYLFRKEGQNVTLSCEQNLNHDAMYWYRQDPGQGLRLIYYSQIVNDFQKGDIAEGYSVSREKKESFPLTVTSAQKNPTAFYLCASSDRGKAKNIQYFGAGTRLSVL.

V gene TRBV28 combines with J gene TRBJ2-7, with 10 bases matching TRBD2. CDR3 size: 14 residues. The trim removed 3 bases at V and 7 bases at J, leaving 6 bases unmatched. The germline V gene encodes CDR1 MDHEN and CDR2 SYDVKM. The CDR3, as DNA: TGTGCCAGCAGTTTCAGCGGGAGGGAAGGGGAGCAGTACTTC. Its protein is CASSFSGREGEQYF.

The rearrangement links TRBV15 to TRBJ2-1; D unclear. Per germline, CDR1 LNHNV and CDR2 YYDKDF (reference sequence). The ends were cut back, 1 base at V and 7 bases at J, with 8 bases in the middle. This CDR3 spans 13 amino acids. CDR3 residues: CATSRVIRNEQFF. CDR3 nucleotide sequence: TGTGCCACCAGCAGAGTAATCCGGAATGAGCAGTTCTTC.

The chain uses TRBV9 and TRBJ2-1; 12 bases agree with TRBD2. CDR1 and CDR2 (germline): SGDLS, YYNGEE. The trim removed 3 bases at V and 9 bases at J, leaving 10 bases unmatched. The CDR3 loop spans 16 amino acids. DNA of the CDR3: TGTGCCAGCAGCGAGAACCCTAGCGGGGGGGCCGCTGAGCAGTTCTTC. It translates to CASSENPSGGAAEQFF.

This chain's CDR3 is CASSVVGTAEETQYF. The DNA of the CDR3 is TGTGCCAGCAGCGTAGTTGGGACAGCCGAAGAGACCCAGTACTTC. The chain is built from TRBV9 and TRBJ2-5; 7 nucleotides match TRBD1. This CDR3 has 15 amino acids. Germline CDR1 reads SGDLS; CDR2 reads YYNGEE. With V trimmed by 0 bases and J by 3 bases, 5 bases remained unmatched.

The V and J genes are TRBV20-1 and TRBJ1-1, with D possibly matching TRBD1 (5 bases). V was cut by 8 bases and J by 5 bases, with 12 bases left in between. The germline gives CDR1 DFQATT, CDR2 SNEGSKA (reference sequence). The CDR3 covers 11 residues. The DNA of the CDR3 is TGCAGTTGCGCGGGGCGGACTGAAGCTTTCTTT. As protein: CSCAGRTEAFF.

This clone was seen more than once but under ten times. The CDR3 DNA is TGTGCCACCAGCCTGCTCGCGGGGGGCTACACCTTC. It translates to CATSLLAGGYTF. V gene TRBV15 combines with J gene TRBJ1-2; the D is unclear. The CDR3 loop spans 12 amino acids. The germline CDR1 and CDR2 sequences are LNHNV and YYDKDF (reference sequence). V was pared by 5 bases and J by 8 bases, with 12 bases between.

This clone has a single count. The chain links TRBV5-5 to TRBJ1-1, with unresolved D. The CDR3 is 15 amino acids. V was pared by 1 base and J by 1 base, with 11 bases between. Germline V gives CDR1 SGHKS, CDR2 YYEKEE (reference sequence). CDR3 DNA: TGTGCCAGCAGCTTGTCTACCTTCGGGAACACTGAAGCTTTCTTT. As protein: CASSLSTFGNTEAFF.

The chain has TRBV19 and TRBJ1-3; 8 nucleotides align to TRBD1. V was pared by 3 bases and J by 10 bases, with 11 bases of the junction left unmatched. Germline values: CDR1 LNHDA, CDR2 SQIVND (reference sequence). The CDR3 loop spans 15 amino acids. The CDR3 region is CASSIASTGVRTIYF. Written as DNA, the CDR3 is TGTGCCAGTAGTATCGCCTCGACAGGGGTACGAACCATATATTTT.

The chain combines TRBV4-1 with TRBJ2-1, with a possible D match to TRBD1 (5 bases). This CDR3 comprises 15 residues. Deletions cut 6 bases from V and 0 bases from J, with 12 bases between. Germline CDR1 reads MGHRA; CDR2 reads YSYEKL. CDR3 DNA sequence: TGCGCCAGCAGGCGGCAGACAGACTCCTACAATGAGCAGTTCTTC. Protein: CASRRQTDSYNEQFF.

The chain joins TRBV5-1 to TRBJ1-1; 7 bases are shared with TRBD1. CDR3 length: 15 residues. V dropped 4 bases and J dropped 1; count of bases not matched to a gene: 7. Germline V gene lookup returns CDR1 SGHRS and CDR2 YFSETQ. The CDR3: CASSDPRQGNTEAFF. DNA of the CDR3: TGCGCCAGCAGCGATCCTAGACAGGGGAACACTGAAGCTTTCTTT. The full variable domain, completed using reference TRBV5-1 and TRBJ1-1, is KAGVTQTPRYLIKTRGQQVTLSCSPISGHRSVSWYQQTPGQGLQFLFEYFSETQRNKGNFPGRFSGRQFSNSRSEMNVSTLELGDSALYLCASSDPRQGNTEAFFGQGTRLTVV.

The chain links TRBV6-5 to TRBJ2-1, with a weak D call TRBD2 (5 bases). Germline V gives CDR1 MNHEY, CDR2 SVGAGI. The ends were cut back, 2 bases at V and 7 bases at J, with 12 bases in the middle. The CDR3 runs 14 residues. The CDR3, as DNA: TGTGCCAGCAGTTACAGGGTCCCGGGGAATGAGCAGTTCTTC. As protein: CASSYRVPGNEQFF.

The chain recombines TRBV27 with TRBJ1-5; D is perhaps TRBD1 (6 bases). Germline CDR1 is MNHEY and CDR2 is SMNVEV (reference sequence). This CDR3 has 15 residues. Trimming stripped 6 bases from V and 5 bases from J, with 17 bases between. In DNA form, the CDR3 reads TGTGCCAGCAGCCCAATACAGGGACGGGATCAGCCCCAGCATTTT. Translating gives CASSPIQGRDQPQHF.

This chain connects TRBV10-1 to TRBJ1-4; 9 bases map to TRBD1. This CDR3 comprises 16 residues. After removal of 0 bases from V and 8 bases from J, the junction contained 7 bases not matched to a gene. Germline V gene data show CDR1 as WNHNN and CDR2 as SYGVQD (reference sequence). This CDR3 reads CASSESGTGLREKLFF. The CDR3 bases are TGCGCCAGCAGTGAGTCGGGGACAGGGCTTCGGGAAAAACTGTTTTTT.

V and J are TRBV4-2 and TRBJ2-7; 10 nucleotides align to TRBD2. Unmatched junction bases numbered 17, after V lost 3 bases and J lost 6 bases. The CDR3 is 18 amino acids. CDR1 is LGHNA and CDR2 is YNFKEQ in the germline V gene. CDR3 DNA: TGTGCCAGCAGCCAGGGCTCCCTAGCGGGAGACGGCTGGGTCGAGCAGTACTTC. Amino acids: CASSQGSLAGDGWVEQYF.

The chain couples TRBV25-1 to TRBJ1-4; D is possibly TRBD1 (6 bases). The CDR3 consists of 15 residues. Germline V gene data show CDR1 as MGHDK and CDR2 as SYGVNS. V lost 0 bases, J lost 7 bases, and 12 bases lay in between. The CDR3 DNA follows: TGTGCCAGCAGTGAATATACAGGGAGTCTTGAAAAACTGTTTTTT. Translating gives CASSEYTGSLEKLFF.

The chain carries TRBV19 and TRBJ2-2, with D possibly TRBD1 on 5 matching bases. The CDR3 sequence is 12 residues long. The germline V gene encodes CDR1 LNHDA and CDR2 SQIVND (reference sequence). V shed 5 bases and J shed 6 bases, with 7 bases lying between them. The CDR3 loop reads CASSSRAGELFF. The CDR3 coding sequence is TGTGCCAGTAGTTCCAGGGCCGGGGAGCTGTTTTTT.

CDR3 DNA sequence: TGTGCCAGCAGTTACGGGACTAGCGGGATAGTCAATGAGCAGTTCTTC. It encodes CASSYGTSGIVNEQFF. The J gene is TRBJ2-1, the V gene TRBV6-5, with 13 bases identical to TRBD2. V lost 2 bases to trimming and J lost 6 bases; unmatched junction nucleotides: 4. Germline CDR1 reads MNHEY; CDR2 reads SVGAGI. The CDR3 sequence is 16 residues long.

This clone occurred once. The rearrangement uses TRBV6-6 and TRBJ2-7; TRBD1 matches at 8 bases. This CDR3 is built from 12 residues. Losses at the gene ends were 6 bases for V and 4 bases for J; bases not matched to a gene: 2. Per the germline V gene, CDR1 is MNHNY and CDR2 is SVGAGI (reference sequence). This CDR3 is CASSRTGYEQYF. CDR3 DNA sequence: TGTGCCAGCAGCCGGACAGGGTACGAGCAGTACTTC.

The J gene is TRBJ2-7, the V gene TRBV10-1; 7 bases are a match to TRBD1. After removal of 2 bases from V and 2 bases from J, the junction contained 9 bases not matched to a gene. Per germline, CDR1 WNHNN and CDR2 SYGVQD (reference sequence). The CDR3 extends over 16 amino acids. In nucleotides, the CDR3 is TGCGCCAGCAGTGAGAATTATGGGGACAGACCCTACGAGCAGTACTTC. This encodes CASSENYGDRPYEQYF.

The CDR3 here is CASGKAGAGLKEQYF. CDR3 bases: TGCGCCAGCGGCAAGGCAGGAGCAGGGCTAAAAGAGCAGTACTTC. The chain has TRBV5-1 and TRBJ2-7, with a weak D call TRBD1 (5 bases). This CDR3 contains 15 residues. The germline V and J ends were trimmed by 7 bases and 7 bases, with 24 bases remaining between them. CDR1 and CDR2 (germline): SGHRS, YFSETQ.

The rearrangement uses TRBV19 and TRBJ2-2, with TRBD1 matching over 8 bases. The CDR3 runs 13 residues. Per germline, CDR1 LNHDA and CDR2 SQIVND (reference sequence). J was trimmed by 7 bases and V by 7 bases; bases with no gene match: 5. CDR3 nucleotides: TGTGCCAGTACAACAGGGGGACTCGGGGAGCTGTTTTTT. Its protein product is CASTTGGLGELFF. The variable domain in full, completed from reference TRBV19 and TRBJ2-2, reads DGGITQSPKYLFRKEGQNVTLSCEQNLNHDAMYWYRQDPGQGLRLIYYSQIVNDFQKGDIAEGYSVSREKKESFPLTVTSAQKNPTAFYLCASTTGGLGELFFGEGSRLTVL.

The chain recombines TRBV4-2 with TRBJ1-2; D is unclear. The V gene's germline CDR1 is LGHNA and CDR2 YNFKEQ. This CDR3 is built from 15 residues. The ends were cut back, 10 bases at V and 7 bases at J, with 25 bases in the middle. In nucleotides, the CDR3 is TGTGCCACCTCCTTCAGCGTACTCGAAGTAGGTGGCTACACCTTC. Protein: CATSFSVLEVGGYTF.